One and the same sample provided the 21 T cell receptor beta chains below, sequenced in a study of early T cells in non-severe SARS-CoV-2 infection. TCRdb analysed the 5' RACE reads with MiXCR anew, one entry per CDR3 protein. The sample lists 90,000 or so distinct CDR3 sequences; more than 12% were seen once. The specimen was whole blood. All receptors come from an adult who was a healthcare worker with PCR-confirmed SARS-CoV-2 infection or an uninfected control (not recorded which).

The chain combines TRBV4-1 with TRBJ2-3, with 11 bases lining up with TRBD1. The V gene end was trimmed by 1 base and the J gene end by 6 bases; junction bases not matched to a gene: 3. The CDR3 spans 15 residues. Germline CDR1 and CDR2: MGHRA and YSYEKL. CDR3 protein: CASSQAGTGGDTQYF. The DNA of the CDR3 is TGCGCCAGCAGCCAAGCGGGGACAGGGGGGGATACGCAGTATTTT.

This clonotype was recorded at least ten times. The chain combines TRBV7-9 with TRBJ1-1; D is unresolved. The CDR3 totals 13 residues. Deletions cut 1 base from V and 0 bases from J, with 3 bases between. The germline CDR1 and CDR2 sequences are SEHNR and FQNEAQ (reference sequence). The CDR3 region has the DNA TGTGCCAGCAGCTTAGAAGTGAACACTGAAGCTTTCTTT. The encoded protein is CASSLEVNTEAFF.

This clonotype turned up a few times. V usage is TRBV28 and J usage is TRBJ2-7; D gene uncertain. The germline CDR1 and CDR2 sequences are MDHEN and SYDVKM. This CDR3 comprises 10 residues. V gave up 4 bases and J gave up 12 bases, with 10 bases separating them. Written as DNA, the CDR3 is TGTGCCAGCAGTTCCTACGTTCTGTACTTC. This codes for CASSSYVLYF.

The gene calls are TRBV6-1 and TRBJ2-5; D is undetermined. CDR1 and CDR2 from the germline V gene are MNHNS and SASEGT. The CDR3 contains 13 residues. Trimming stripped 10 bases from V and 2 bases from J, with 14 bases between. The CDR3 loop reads CATLGIPQETQYF. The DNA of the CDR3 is TGTGCCACTTTGGGGATCCCGCAAGAGACCCAGTACTTC.

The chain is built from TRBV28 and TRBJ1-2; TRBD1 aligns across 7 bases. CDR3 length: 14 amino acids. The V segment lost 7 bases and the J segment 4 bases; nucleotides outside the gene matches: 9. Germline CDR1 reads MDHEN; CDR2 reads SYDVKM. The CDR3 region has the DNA TGTGCCAGCATCCCCCAGGGACAGCTCTATGGCTACACCTTC. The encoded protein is CASIPQGQLYGYTF.

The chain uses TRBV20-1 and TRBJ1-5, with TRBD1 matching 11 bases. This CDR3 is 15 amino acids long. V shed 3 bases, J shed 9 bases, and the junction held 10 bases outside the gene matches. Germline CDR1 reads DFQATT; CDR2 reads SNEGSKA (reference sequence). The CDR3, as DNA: TGCAGTGCTAGGACGGGGACAGGGGGTTATATGCCCCAGCATTTT. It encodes CSARTGTGGYMPQHF.

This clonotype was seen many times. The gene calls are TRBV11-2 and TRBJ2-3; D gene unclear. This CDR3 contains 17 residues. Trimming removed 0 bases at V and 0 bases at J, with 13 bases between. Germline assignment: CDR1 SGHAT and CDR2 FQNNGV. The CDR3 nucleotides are TGTGCCAGCAGCTTAGAATCGATTAGGGTCAGCACAGATACGCAGTATTTT. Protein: CASSLESIRVSTDTQYF.

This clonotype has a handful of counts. The CDR3 bases are TGTGCCAGCAGCTTAGCTGGGGGCCGGCCGGAAGCTTTCTTT. Protein product: CASSLAGGRPEAFF. V gene TRBV7-9 combines with J gene TRBJ1-1; D is perhaps TRBD1 (6 bases). This CDR3 comprises 14 residues. Germline V gene sequence: CDR1 SEHNR, CDR2 FQNEAQ (reference sequence). Trimming removed 0 bases from V and 8 bases from J, with 13 bases in between.

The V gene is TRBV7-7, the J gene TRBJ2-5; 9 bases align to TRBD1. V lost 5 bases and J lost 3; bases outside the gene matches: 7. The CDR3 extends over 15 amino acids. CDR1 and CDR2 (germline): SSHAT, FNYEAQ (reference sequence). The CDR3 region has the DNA TGTGCCAGCAGCCGACGAACAGGGGGCGAAGAGACCCAGTACTTC. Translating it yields CASSRRTGGEETQYF.

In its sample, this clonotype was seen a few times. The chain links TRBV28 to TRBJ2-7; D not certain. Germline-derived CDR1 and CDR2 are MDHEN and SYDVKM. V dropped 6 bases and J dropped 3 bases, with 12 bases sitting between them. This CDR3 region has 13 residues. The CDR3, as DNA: TGTGCCAGCAGACCAGGCCCCGACTACGAGCAGTACTTC. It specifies CASRPGPDYEQYF. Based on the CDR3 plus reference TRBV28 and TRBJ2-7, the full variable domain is DVKVTQSSRYLVKRTGEKVFLECVQDMDHENMFWYRQDPGLGLRLIYFSYDVKMKEKGDIPEGYSVSREKKERFSLILESASTNQTSMYLCASRPGPDYEQYFGPGTRLTVT.

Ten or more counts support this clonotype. The CDR3 loop reads CASSLPLNGVRSYNEQFF. The CDR3 DNA reads TGTGCCAGCAGTTTACCCCTCAATGGGGTCCGCTCCTACAATGAGCAGTTCTTC. V usage is TRBV28 and J usage is TRBJ2-1, with D uncertain. Germline CDR1 and CDR2: MDHEN and SYDVKM. The CDR3 runs to 18 residues. Trimming removed 2 bases from V and 0 bases from J, with 17 bases in between.

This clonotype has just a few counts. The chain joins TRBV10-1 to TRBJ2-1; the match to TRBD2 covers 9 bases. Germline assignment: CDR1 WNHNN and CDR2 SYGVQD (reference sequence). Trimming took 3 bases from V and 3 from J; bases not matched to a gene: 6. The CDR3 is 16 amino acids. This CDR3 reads CASSDRISGSYNEQFF. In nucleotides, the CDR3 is TGCGCCAGCAGTGACCGTATTAGCGGGAGCTACAATGAGCAGTTCTTC.

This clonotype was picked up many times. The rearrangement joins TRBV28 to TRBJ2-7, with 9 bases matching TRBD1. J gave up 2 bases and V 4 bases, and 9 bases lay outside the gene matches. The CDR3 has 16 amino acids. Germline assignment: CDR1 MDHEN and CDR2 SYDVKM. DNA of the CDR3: TGTGCCAGCAGTTCACCCCGGGACAGGGAGCCCTACGAGCAGTACTTC. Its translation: CASSSPRDREPYEQYF.

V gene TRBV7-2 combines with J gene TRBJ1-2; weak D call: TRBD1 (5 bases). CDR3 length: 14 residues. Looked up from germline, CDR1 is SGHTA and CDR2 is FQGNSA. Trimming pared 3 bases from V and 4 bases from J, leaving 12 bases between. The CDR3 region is CASSLYDSSYGYTF. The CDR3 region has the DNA TGTGCCAGCAGCTTGTACGACAGTAGCTATGGCTACACCTTC.

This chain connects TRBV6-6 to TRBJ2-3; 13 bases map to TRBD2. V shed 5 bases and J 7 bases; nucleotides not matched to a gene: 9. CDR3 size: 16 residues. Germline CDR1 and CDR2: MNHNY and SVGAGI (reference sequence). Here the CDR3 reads CASSHTLAGGPNTQYF. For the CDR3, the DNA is TGTGCCAGCAGTCACACACTAGCGGGAGGGCCAAATACGCAGTATTTT.

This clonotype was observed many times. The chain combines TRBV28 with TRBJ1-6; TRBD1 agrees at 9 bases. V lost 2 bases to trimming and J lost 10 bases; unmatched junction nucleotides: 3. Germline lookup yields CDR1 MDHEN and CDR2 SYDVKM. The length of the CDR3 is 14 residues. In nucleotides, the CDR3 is TGTGCCAGCAGTTTAAACAGGGGGCCATCACCCCTCCACTTT. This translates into CASSLNRGPSPLHF. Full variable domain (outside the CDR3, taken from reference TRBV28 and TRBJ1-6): DVKVTQSSRYLVKRTGEKVFLECVQDMDHENMFWYRQDPGLGLRLIYFSYDVKMKEKGDIPEGYSVSREKKERFSLILESASTNQTSMYLCASSLNRGPSPLHFGNGTRLTVT.

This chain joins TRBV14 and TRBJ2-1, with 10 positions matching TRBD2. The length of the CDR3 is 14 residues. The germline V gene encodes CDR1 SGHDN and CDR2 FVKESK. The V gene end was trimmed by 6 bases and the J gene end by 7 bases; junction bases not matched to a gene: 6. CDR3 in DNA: TGTGCCAGCAGATCTAGCGGGAGTGGGAATGAGCAGTTCTTC. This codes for CASRSSGSGNEQFF. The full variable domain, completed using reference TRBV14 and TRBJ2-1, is EAGVTQFPSHSVIEKGQTVTLRCDPISGHDNLYWYRRVMGKEIKFLLHFVKESKQDESGMPNNRFLAERTGGTYSTLKVQPAELEDSGVYFCASRSSGSGNEQFFGPGTRLTVL.

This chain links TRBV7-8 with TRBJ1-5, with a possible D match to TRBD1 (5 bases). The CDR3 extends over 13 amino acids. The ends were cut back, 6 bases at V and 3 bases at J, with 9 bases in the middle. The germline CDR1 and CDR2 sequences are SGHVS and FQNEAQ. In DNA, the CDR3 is TGTGCCAGCAGACAGGAATTCAATCAGCCCCAGCATTTT. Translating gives CASRQEFNQPQHF.

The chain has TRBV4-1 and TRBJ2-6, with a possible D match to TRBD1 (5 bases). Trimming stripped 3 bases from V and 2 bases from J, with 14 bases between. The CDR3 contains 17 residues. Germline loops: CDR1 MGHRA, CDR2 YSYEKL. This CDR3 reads CASSQWNQGAGANVLTF. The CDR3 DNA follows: TGCGCCAGCAGCCAGTGGAACCAGGGTGCTGGGGCCAACGTCCTGACTTTC.

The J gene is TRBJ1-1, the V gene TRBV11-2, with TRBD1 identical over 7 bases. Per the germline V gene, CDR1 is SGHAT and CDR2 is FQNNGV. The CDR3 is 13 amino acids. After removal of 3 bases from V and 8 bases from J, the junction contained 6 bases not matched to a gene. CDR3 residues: CASSLSPGQEAFF. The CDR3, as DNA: TGTGCCAGCAGCTTGTCCCCGGGACAGGAAGCTTTCTTT.

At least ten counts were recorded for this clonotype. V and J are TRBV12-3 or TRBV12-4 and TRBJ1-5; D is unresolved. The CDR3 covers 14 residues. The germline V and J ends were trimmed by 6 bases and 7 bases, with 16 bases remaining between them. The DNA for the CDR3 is TGTGCCAGCAGCTTCGGACGGCGGGCCCAGCCCCAGCATTTT. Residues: CASSFGRRAQPQHF.